The text below deals with one T cell receptor beta chain. Its antigen is not identified. Profiling relied on immunoSEQ multiplex PCR, and the TCRdb table lists in-frame clones only, not all of them. This table holds tens of thousands of clones, under 98% found once. The record originates from a study of siplizumab effects on memory and regulatory T cells. Study-level points and caveats: Assignment to unstimulated subsets succeeded for only a minor fraction of the alloreactive clones. In the presence of siplizumab, alloreactive sequences traceable to unstimulated CD4+ memory cells were significantly reduced.

The specimen was naive CD4+ T cells sorted from blood. The source is a human donor in good health.

As DNA, the CDR3 is TGTGCCAGCAGTGAGAACACTGAAGCTTTCTTT. This translates into CASSENTEAFF. The rearrangement joins TRBV11-3 to TRBJ1-1; D remains unclear. V dropped 6 bases and J dropped 1 base, with 3 bases sitting between them. Germline-derived CDR1 and CDR2 are SGHNT and YENEEA. There are 11 residues in the CDR3.